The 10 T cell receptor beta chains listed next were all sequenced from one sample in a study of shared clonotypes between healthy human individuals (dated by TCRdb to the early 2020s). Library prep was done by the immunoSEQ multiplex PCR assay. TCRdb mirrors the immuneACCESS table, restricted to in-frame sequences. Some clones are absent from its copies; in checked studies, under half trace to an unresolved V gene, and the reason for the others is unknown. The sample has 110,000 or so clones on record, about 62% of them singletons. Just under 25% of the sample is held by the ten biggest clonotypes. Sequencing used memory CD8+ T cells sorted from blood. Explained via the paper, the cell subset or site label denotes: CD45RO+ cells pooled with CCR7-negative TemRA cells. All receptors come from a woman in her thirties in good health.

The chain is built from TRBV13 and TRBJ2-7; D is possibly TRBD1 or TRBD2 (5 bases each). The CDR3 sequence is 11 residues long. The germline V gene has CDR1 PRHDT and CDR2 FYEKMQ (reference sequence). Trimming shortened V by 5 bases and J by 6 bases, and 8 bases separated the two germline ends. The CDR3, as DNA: TGTGCCAGCAGCGGGGGAGTCGAGCAGTACTTC. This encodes CASSGGVEQYF.

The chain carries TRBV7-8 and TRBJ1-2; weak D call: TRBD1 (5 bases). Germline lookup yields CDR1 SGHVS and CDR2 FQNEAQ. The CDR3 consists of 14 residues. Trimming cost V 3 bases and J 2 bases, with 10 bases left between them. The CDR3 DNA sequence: TGTGCCAGCAGCTTTCTCCCAGGGAACTATGGCTACACCTTC. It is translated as CASSFLPGNYGYTF.

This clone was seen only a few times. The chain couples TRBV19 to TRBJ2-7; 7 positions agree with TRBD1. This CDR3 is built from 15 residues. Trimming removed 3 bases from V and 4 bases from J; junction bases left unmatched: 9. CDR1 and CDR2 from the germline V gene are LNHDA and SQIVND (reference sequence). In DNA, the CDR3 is TGTGCCAGTAGTATCTCCCCGGGACAGACTTACGAGCAGTACTTC. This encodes CASSISPGQTYEQYF.

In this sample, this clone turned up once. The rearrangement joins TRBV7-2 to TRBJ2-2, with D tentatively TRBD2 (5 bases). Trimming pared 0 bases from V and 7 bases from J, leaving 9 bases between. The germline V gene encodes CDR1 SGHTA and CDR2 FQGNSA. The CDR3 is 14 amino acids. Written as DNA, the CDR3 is TGTGCCAGCAGCTTAGCGGGAGTCGGCGGGGAGCTGTTTTTT. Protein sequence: CASSLAGVGGELFF.

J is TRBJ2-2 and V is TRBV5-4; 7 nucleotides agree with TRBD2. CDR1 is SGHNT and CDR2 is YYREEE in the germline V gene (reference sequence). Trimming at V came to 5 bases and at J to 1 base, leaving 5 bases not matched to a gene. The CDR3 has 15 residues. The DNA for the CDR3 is TGTGCCAGCAGGGACATAGCGGGGAACACCGGGGAGCTGTTTTTT. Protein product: CASRDIAGNTGELFF. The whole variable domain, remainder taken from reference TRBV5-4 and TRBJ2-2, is ETGVTQSPTHLIKTRGQQVTLRCSSQSGHNTVSWYQQALGQGPQFIFQYYREEENGRGNFPPRFSGLQFPNYSSELNVNALELDDSALYLCASRDIAGNTGELFFGEGSRLTVL.

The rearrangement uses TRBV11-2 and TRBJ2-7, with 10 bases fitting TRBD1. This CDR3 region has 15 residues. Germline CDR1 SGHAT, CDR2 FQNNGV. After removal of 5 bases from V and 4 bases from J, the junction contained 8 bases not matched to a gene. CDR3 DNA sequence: TGTGCCAGCAGCCCGTTTGGGGACAGGGGATACGAGCAGTACTTC. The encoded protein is CASSPFGDRGYEQYF.

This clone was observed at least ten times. CDR3 coding DNA: TGTGCCACCAGCAGAGGACGGGAGGGAGCCAAAAACATTCAGTACTTC. Its protein is CATSRGREGAKNIQYF. This chain uses TRBV15 with TRBJ2-4; 8 bases match TRBD2. V shed 1 base and J 0 bases; nucleotides not matched to a gene: 2. Germline V CDR1 and CDR2: LNHNV, YYDKDF (reference sequence). The CDR3 length is 16 residues.

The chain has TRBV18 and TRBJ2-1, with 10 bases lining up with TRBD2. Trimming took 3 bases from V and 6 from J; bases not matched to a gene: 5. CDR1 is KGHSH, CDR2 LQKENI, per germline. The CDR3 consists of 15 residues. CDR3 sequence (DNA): TGTGCCAGCTCACCGGGTAGCGGGAGGCCCAATGAGCAGTTCTTC. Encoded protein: CASSPGSGRPNEQFF.

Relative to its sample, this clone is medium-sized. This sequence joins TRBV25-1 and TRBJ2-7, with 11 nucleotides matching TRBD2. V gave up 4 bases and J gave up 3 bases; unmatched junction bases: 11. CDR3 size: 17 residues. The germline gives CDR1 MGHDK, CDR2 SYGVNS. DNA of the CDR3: TGTGCCAGCAGTGGGAAGAAGACTAGCGGGATTAGCTACGAGCAGTACTTC. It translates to CASSGKKTSGISYEQYF.

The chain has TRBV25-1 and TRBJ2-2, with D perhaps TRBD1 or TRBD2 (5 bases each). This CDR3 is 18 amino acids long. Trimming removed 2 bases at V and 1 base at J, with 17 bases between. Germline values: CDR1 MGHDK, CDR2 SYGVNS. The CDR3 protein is CASSESWDGTKNTGELFF. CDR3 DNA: TGTGCCAGCAGTGAAAGTTGGGACGGGACGAAGAACACCGGGGAGCTGTTTTTT.